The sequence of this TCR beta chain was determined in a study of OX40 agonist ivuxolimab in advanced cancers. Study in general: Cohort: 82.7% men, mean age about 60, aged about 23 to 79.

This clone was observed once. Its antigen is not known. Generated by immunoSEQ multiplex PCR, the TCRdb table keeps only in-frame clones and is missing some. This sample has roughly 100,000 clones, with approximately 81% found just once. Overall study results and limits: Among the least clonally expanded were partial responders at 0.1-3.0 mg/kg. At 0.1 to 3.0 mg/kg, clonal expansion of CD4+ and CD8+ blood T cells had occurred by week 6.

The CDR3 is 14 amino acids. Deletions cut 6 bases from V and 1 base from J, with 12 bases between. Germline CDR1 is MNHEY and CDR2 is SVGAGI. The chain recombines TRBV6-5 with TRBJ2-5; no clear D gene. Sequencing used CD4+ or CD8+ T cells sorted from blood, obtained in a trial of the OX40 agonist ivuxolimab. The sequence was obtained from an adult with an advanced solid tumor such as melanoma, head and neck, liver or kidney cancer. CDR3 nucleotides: TGTGCCAGCAGACCCGCCGACACCCAAGAGACCCAGTACTTC. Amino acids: CASRPADTQETQYF.